The 11 T cell receptor beta chains in this list originate from one sample, sequenced in a study of T cells after yellow fever vaccination. TCRdb reprocessed the 5' RACE reads with MiXCR, giving one entry per CDR3 protein. The sample consists of 300,000 to 350,000 distinct CDR3 sequences, 3.5% to 5% of them appearing once. The source was PBMCs, collected 15 days after the yellow fever booster vaccination. The origin of the receptors is a man younger than 35 who received the YFV17D yellow fever vaccine.

The gene calls are TRBV5-1 and TRBJ1-1; D possibly corresponds to TRBD1 (5 bases). The ends were cut back, 0 bases at V and 10 bases at J, with 16 bases in the middle. Looked up from germline, CDR1 is SGHRS and CDR2 is YFSETQ. The CDR3 covers 14 residues. The CDR3 DNA reads TGCGCCAGCAGCTTGGGAGCAGGGAGAGGGGTAGCTTTCTTT. This encodes CASSLGAGRGVAFF. The whole variable domain, remainder taken from reference TRBV5-1 and TRBJ1-1, is KAGVTQTPRYLIKTRGQQVTLSCSPISGHRSVSWYQQTPGQGLQFLFEYFSETQRNKGNFPGRFSGRQFSNSRSEMNVSTLELGDSALYLCASSLGAGRGVAFFGQGTRLTVV.

There are a few counts of this clonotype. The genes are TRBV7-2 and TRBJ1-2, with D perhaps TRBD1 (5 bases). The germline gives CDR1 SGHTA, CDR2 FQGNSA. Trimming took off 5 bases at V and 8 bases at J, with 21 bases between the two ends. CDR3 length: 15 residues. The CDR3 is CASSDSPGTVKGYTF. DNA of the CDR3: TGTGCCAGCAGCGATTCTCCGGGGACTGTCAAGGGCTACACCTTC.

This clonotype was recorded a few times. The chain employs TRBV4-3 and TRBJ1-2; a possible D gene is TRBD1 (6 bases). CDR1 is LGHNA, CDR2 YSLEER, per germline. The CDR3 runs 14 residues. Trimming took off 3 bases at V and 3 bases at J, with 11 bases between the two ends. The CDR3 sequence: CASSHPGADYGYTF. The CDR3 DNA sequence: TGCGCCAGCAGCCACCCGGGGGCAGACTATGGCTACACCTTC.

The chain uses TRBV7-3 and TRBJ1-1, with D tentatively TRBD1 (6 bases). The V end lost 5 bases, the J end lost 3 bases, and 19 bases lay between the germline ends. The CDR3 spans 16 residues. Looked up from germline, CDR1 is SGHTA and CDR2 is FQGTGA. This CDR3 reads CASSRGAQGGDTEAFF. The CDR3 nucleotides are TGTGCCAGCAGCCGGGGGGCACAGGGCGGAGACACTGAAGCTTTCTTT.

This clonotype was counted only a few times. The chain links TRBV27 to TRBJ2-3; 12 nucleotides align to TRBD2. V was pared by 7 bases and J by 7 bases, with 9 bases of the junction left unmatched. The CDR3 sequence is 15 residues long. Germline V gene lookup returns CDR1 MNHEY and CDR2 SMNVEV (reference sequence). DNA of the CDR3: TGTGCCAGCAACCGACTAGCGGGGGATGGATATACGCAGTATTTT. This translates into CASNRLAGDGYTQYF.

The chain is built from TRBV4-3 and TRBJ1-1, with D perhaps TRBD1 (6 bases). V was pared by 0 bases and J by 5 bases, with 13 bases between. CDR1 LGHNA and CDR2 YSLEER come from the germline V gene. This CDR3 has 15 residues. For the CDR3, the DNA is TGCGCCAGCAGCCAAGATGTAAAGGGGGATACTGAAGCTTTCTTT. Its protein is CASSQDVKGDTEAFF.

This clonotype was observed many times. The rearrangement links TRBV10-3 to TRBJ2-3; tentatively, D is TRBD1 (6 bases). This CDR3 has 16 amino acids. Deletions cut 2 bases from V and 0 bases from J, with 12 bases between. In germline, CDR1 is ENHRY, CDR2 SYGVKD. The CDR3 region is CAISERTAVSTDTQYF. In DNA, the CDR3 is TGTGCCATCAGTGAGCGGACAGCGGTTAGCACAGATACGCAGTATTTT.

The rearrangement uses TRBV5-1 and TRBJ1-1; D gene ambiguous. The CDR3 loop spans 14 amino acids. Trimming left V 4 bases short and J 0 bases short, with 10 bases between. In germline, CDR1 is SGHRS, CDR2 YFSETQ. For the CDR3, the DNA is TGCGCCAGCAGCCCGCAAGCCATGAACACTGAAGCTTTCTTT. It is translated as CASSPQAMNTEAFF.

The V call is TRBV11-2, the J call TRBJ2-7, with 7 bases identical to TRBD2. Looked up from germline, CDR1 is SGHAT and CDR2 is FQNNGV. V lost 4 bases to trimming and J lost 2 bases; unmatched junction nucleotides: 5. The CDR3 runs 14 residues. The CDR3 nucleotides read TGTGCCAGCAGCTCCAACCGGGGGGCCTACGAGCAGTACTTC. This gives the protein CASSSNRGAYEQYF. Based on the CDR3 plus reference TRBV11-2 and TRBJ2-7, the full variable domain is EAGVAQSPRYKIIEKRQSVAFWCNPISGHATLYWYQQILGQGPKLLIQFQNNGVVDDSQLPKDRFSAERLKGVDSTLKIQPAKLEDSAVYLCASSSNRGAYEQYFGPGTRLTVT.

This clonotype was counted at least ten times. The chain has TRBV6-5 and TRBJ2-1; D remains unclear. The CDR3 totals 15 residues. Deletions cut 0 bases from V and 3 bases from J, with 9 bases between. From germline, CDR1 is MNHEY and CDR2 SVGAGI. As DNA, the CDR3 is TGTGCCAGCAGTTACTCGGGGTCCATCTACAATGAGCAGTTCTTC. Amino acids: CASSYSGSIYNEQFF.

The genes are TRBV30 and TRBJ2-1, with D perhaps matching TRBD2 (5 bases). Trimming took off 7 bases at V and 4 bases at J, with 8 bases between the two ends. The CDR3 runs to 11 residues. CDR1 is GTSNPN and CDR2 is SVGIG in the germline V gene (reference sequence). The CDR3 DNA follows: TGTGCCTCCGAGCGGTACAATGAGCAGTTCTTC. This translates into CASERYNEQFF.